One sample yielded the 27 T cell receptor beta chains listed below, sequenced in a study of cytomegalovirus exposure and HLA in healthy donors. It was with 60 Vbeta and 13 Jbeta primers that the PCR ran. Profiled with immunoSEQ multiplex PCR; TCRdb holds only in-frame clones, not every one. The sample contains 100,000 or so clones, more than 55% of which appear only once. The material sequenced was PBMCs. These receptors all come from a woman in her thirties in good health and CMV-seropositive.

The chain couples TRBV5-1 to TRBJ2-1; TRBD1 matches 7 bases. This CDR3 has 15 residues. Germline loops: CDR1 SGHRS, CDR2 YFSETQ. Trimming took 4 bases from V and 5 from J; bases not matched to a gene: 9. The CDR3 DNA reads as TGCGCCAGCAGCGAAAGGACAGGAACTAACAATGAGCAGTTCTTC. As protein: CASSERTGTNNEQFF.

This clone was observed a few times. The gene calls are TRBV13 and TRBJ2-1, with TRBD2 identical over 8 bases. The CDR3 is made up of 18 amino acids. Trimming removed 0 bases from V and 7 bases from J; junction bases left unmatched: 14. The germline CDR1 and CDR2 sequences are PRHDT and FYEKMQ (reference sequence). CDR3 in amino acids: CASSLGGAGAYLYNEQFF. CDR3 nucleotide sequence: TGTGCCAGCAGCTTAGGGGGAGCGGGGGCCTACCTCTATAATGAGCAGTTCTTC.

This clone was observed a handful of times. The chain employs TRBV18 and TRBJ1-2; 9 nucleotides align to TRBD1. Germline V CDR1 and CDR2: KGHSH, LQKENI. CDR3 length equals 16 residues. The J segment lost 0 bases and the V segment lost 4 bases, leaving 6 bases of the junction unmatched. CDR3 loop: CASSHRTGVANYGYTF. CDR3 sequence (DNA): TGTGCCAGCTCACATCGGACAGGGGTAGCTAACTATGGCTACACCTTC.

Only a few counts were recorded for this clone. V usage is TRBV4-2 and J usage is TRBJ2-3; a possible D gene is TRBD2 (6 bases). V gave up 6 bases and J gave up 5 bases, with 18 bases separating them. CDR1 and CDR2 from the germline V gene are LGHNA and YNFKEQ. This CDR3 is built from 15 residues. The CDR3 spells CASRTSSRGLDTQYF. Written as DNA, the CDR3 is TGTGCCAGCAGAACCTCTTCTCGGGGGTTAGATACGCAGTATTTT.

This clone was seen more than once but under ten times. The chain employs TRBV12-5 and TRBJ1-5; 7 bases agree with TRBD1. V lost 0 bases, J lost 2 bases, and 13 bases stayed unmatched. The CDR3 consists of 19 residues. In germline, CDR1 is LGHNT, CDR2 FRNRAP. The CDR3 protein is CASGLVRDGQVNGNQPQHF. The CDR3 DNA sequence: TGTGCTAGTGGTTTGGTACGTGACGGACAGGTGAACGGCAATCAGCCCCAGCATTTT.

The chain joins TRBV28 to TRBJ2-6; 7 bases agree with TRBD1. Germline CDR1 MDHEN, CDR2 SYDVKM. V was clipped by 7 bases and J by 0 bases; unmatched bases: 6. The CDR3 runs 16 residues. The CDR3 region is CASKEGARSGANVLTF. The CDR3 DNA follows: TGTGCCAGCAAAGAGGGGGCTCGCTCTGGGGCCAACGTCCTGACTTTC.

This rearrangement joins TRBV6-5 to TRBJ1-3, with D perhaps TRBD1 (5 bases). The V and J ends lost 5 bases and 7 bases respectively, with 15 bases between them. This CDR3 is built from 14 residues. Germline CDR1 is MNHEY and CDR2 is SVGAGI. The chain's CDR3 is CASSPGGGRNTIYF. In nucleotides, the CDR3 is TGTGCCAGCAGTCCCGGGGGTGGGCGGAACACCATATATTTT.

The chain couples TRBV6-5 to TRBJ1-1; D gene unclear. V lost 6 bases and J 2 bases, leaving 13 bases between the germline ends. The CDR3 length is 14 residues. Germline-derived CDR1 and CDR2 are MNHEY and SVGAGI. The CDR3 spells CASRARGPNTEAFF. DNA of the CDR3: TGTGCCAGCAGAGCTCGAGGGCCTAACACTGAAGCTTTCTTT.

This clone was counted once. The rearrangement links TRBV6-4 to TRBJ1-2; D possibly corresponds to TRBD1 (5 bases). This CDR3 is built from 14 residues. Germline V lookup: CDR1 MRHNA, CDR2 SNTAGT. V was cut by 6 bases and J by 7 bases, with 18 bases left in between. The CDR3 region is CASRQDGLRGGYTF. CDR3 DNA: TGTGCCAGCAGACAGGACGGGCTAAGGGGTGGCTACACCTTC.

CDR3 DNA sequence: TGTGCCAGCAGCTCCACAGGGAGGGGTACTGAAGCTTTCTTT. The encoded protein is CASSSTGRGTEAFF. The J gene is TRBJ1-1, the V gene TRBV7-9, with a tentative D call TRBD1 (6 bases). Germline-derived CDR1 and CDR2 are SEHNR and FQNEAQ (reference sequence). CDR3 length: 14 amino acids. The V end lost 4 bases, the J end lost 5 bases, and 14 bases lay between the germline ends. Looking up the rest from reference TRBV7-9 and TRBJ1-1 gives the full variable domain: DTGVSQNPRHKITKRGQNVTFRCDPISEHNRLYWYRQTLGQGPEFLTYFQNEAQLEKSRLLSDRFSAERPKGSFSTLEIQRTEQGDSAMYLCASSSTGRGTEAFFGQGTRLTVV.

With respect to this clone: The junction departs from germline at one end; a sequencing error may be responsible. The chain joins TRBV6-1 to TRBJ2-5; TRBD1 agrees at 9 bases. The J call is uncertain, as TRBJ2-7 better fits the DNA end. CDR3 length: 11 amino acids. CDR1 is MNHNS and CDR2 is SASEGT in the germline V gene. The CDR3 is CAGRTGDEQYF. In nucleotides, the CDR3 is TGTGCCGGCAGGACAGGGGACGAGCAGTACTTC.

This chain links TRBV11-3 with TRBJ2-5, with 8 positions matching TRBD1. Germline CDR1 SGHNT, CDR2 YENEEA. CDR3 length: 15 amino acids. Germline trimming cut 4 bases from V and 5 bases from J; bases unmatched to any gene: 9. The CDR3 DNA reads TGTGCCAGCAGCTCCGGCAGGGGGCTCTTGGAGACCCAGTACTTC. Translating it yields CASSSGRGLLETQYF.

V is TRBV27 and J is TRBJ2-7; 11 positions agree with TRBD1. V was pared by 4 bases and J by 4 bases, with 12 bases of the junction left unmatched. Germline CDR1 and CDR2: MNHEY and SMNVEV (reference sequence). The CDR3 has 17 residues. The CDR3 sequence: CASSSRTGGRGGYEQYF. The DNA for the CDR3 is TGTGCCAGCAGTTCACGGACAGGGGGCAGGGGGGGATACGAGCAGTACTTC.

As regards this clone: One end of the junction is discordant with germline, which a read error may explain. V is TRBV7-9 and J is TRBJ1-2, with a possible D match to TRBD1 (6 bases). The CDR3 has 15 amino acids. Germline V gene lookup returns CDR1 SEHNR and CDR2 FQNEAQ (reference sequence). Here the CDR3 reads CSSSSQGGFNYGYTF. CDR3 nucleotides: TGTTCCAGCAGCTCCCAAGGGGGTTTTAACTATGGCTACACCTTC. The whole variable domain, filled in from reference TRBV7-9 and TRBJ1-2, reads DTGVSQNPRHKITKRGQNVTFRCDPISEHNRLYWYRQTLGQGPEFLTYFQNEAQLEKSRLLSDRFSAERPKGSFSTLEIQRTEQGDSAMYLCSSSSQGGFNYGYTFGSGTRLTVV.

This clone was observed a few times. V and J are TRBV19 and TRBJ2-1, with 9 bases fitting TRBD2. The V and J ends lost 7 bases and 5 bases, in that order; junction bases with no gene match: 9. This CDR3 comprises 15 residues. Germline V gene lookup returns CDR1 LNHDA and CDR2 SQIVND (reference sequence). CDR3 DNA: TGTGCCAGTACCGCTAGCGGGGAATCTCACAATGAGCAGTTCTTC. Translation: CASTASGESHNEQFF.

The sample holds a few counts of this clone. The chain couples TRBV2 to TRBJ1-1; D gene unclear. Germline lookup yields CDR1 SNHLY and CDR2 FYNNEI. The V end was cut by 8 bases, the J end by 7 bases, with 11 bases between. The CDR3 contains 11 residues. The CDR3 DNA sequence: TGTGCCAGCGGATTTACAGATGAAGCTTTCTTT. It codes for CASGFTDEAFF. Together with reference TRBV2 and TRBJ1-1, the CDR3 gives the full variable domain: EPEVTQTPSHQVTQMGQEVILRCVPISNHLYFYWYRQILGQKVEFLVSFYNNEISEKSEIFDDQFSVERPDGSNFTLKIRSTKLEDSAMYFCASGFTDEAFFGQGTRLTVV.

J is TRBJ2-4 and V is TRBV5-1; D is uncertain. The CDR3 loop spans 12 amino acids. V was cut by 3 bases and J by 9 bases, with 10 bases left in between. The germline CDR1 and CDR2 sequences are SGHRS and YFSETQ. The DNA for the CDR3 is TGCGCCAGCAGCTCGCCGGTCGGCATTCAGTACTTC. The encoded protein is CASSSPVGIQYF. Complete variable domain (other parts from reference TRBV5-1 and TRBJ2-4): KAGVTQTPRYLIKTRGQQVTLSCSPISGHRSVSWYQQTPGQGLQFLFEYFSETQRNKGNFPGRFSGRQFSNSRSEMNVSTLELGDSALYLCASSSPVGIQYFGAGTRLSVL.

Concerning this clone: Other DNA sequences in this sample translate to the same CDR3. The chain combines TRBV7-2 with TRBJ2-7, with 9 bases that match TRBD1. This CDR3 is built from 14 residues. Germline V gene lookup returns CDR1 SGHTA and CDR2 FQGNSA. V was pared by 1 base and J by 4 bases, with 2 bases of the junction left unmatched. CDR3 loop: CASSLDRGPYEQYF. CDR3 nucleotides: TGTGCCAGCAGCTTAGACAGGGGGCCATACGAGCAGTACTTC. The whole variable domain, remainder taken from reference TRBV7-2 and TRBJ2-7, is GAGVSQSPSNKVTEKGKDVELRCDPISGHTALYWYRQSLGQGLEFLIYFQGNSAPDKSGLPSDRFSAERTGGSVSTLTIQRTQQEDSAVYLCASSLDRGPYEQYFGPGTRLTVT.

V and J are TRBV6-5 and TRBJ1-2; 7 nucleotides align to TRBD1. With 0 bases clipped from V and 0 bases from J, the junction kept 4 bases outside the gene matches. The CDR3 totals 16 residues. CDR1 MNHEY and CDR2 SVGAGI come from the germline V gene. CDR3 amino acids: CASSYSRTGANYGYTF. The CDR3 nucleotides are TGTGCCAGCAGTTACTCGAGGACAGGAGCTAACTATGGCTACACCTTC.

The chain recombines TRBV5-6 with TRBJ1-3, with a tentative D call TRBD1 (5 bases). Germline V gives CDR1 SGHDT, CDR2 YYEEEE. The V end lost 1 base, the J end lost 1 base, and 12 bases lay between the germline ends. The CDR3 runs 16 residues. CDR3 nucleotide sequence: TGTGCCAGCAGCTTGTCCTTCAGGGCTTCTGGAAACACCATATATTTT. Amino acid sequence: CASSLSFRASGNTIYF.

With respect to this clone: In the same sample, other DNA sequences code for this CDR3. This chain joins TRBV20-1 and TRBJ1-4; D gene uncertain. CDR1 and CDR2 (germline): DFQATT, SNEGSKA (reference sequence). The CDR3 spans 11 residues. The V end lost 1 base, the J end lost 8 bases, and 5 bases lay between the germline ends. CDR3 bases: TGCAGTGCTAGAGCCCAGGAAAAACTGTTTTTT. Protein product: CSARAQEKLFF.

This rearrangement joins TRBV7-2 to TRBJ2-7; 8 bases are a match to TRBD1. With 4 bases clipped from V and 6 bases from J, the junction kept 11 bases outside the gene matches. CDR3 length equals 15 residues. Germline CDR1 is SGHTA and CDR2 is FQGNSA. The CDR3 loop reads CASSSATGTGAEQYF. The CDR3 nucleotides are TGTGCCAGCAGCTCAGCTACCGGGACAGGCGCCGAGCAGTACTTC. Based on the CDR3 plus reference TRBV7-2 and TRBJ2-7, the full variable domain is GAGVSQSPSNKVTEKGKDVELRCDPISGHTALYWYRQSLGQGLEFLIYFQGNSAPDKSGLPSDRFSAERTGGSVSTLTIQRTQQEDSAVYLCASSSATGTGAEQYFGPGTRLTVT.

V gene TRBV5-6 combines with J gene TRBJ2-3; 7 nucleotides match TRBD2. This CDR3 comprises 14 residues. After removal of 5 bases from V and 5 bases from J, the junction contained 8 bases not matched to a gene. Per the germline V gene, CDR1 is SGHDT and CDR2 is YYEEEE. CDR3 coding DNA: TGTGCCAGCAGTACAACTAGCGCTCTAGATACGCAGTATTTT. It translates to CASSTTSALDTQYF.

The chain couples TRBV4-1 to TRBJ2-4; D is perhaps TRBD1 (7 bases). The germline V gene encodes CDR1 MGHRA and CDR2 YSYEKL. The length of the CDR3 is 15 residues. Trimming took off 3 bases at V and 0 bases at J, with 9 bases between the two ends. The CDR3 DNA sequence: TGCGCCAGCAGCCACCAGGGGGGAGCCAAAAACATTCAGTACTTC. This translates into CASSHQGGAKNIQYF.

The gene calls are TRBV7-9 and TRBJ1-1; D unclear. V lost 5 bases, J lost 0 bases, and 10 bases lay in between. Looked up from germline, CDR1 is SEHNR and CDR2 is FQNEAQ (reference sequence). The CDR3 sequence is 14 residues long. CDR3 residues: CASSGREMNTEAFF. The CDR3 DNA is TGTGCCAGCAGCGGCCGGGAAATGAACACTGAAGCTTTCTTT.

The chain employs TRBV6-5 and TRBJ2-1, with D perhaps TRBD2 (7 bases). V lost 9 bases and J lost 0, with 12 bases in between. There are 14 residues in the CDR3. CDR1 is MNHEY and CDR2 is SVGAGI in the germline V gene. In DNA form, the CDR3 reads TGTGCCAGTCGGGGGGCAAGCTCCTACAATGAGCAGTTCTTC. It encodes CASRGASSYNEQFF.

This clone has more than one count but fewer than ten. The chain joins TRBV4-2 to TRBJ1-1, with D unresolved. The CDR3 runs to 12 residues. V lost 5 bases, J lost 1 base, and 5 bases lay in between. CDR1 and CDR2 (germline): LGHNA, YNFKEQ. CDR3 sequence reads: CASSAGNTEAFF. The CDR3 bases are TGTGCCAGCAGCGCGGGGAACACTGAAGCTTTCTTT.